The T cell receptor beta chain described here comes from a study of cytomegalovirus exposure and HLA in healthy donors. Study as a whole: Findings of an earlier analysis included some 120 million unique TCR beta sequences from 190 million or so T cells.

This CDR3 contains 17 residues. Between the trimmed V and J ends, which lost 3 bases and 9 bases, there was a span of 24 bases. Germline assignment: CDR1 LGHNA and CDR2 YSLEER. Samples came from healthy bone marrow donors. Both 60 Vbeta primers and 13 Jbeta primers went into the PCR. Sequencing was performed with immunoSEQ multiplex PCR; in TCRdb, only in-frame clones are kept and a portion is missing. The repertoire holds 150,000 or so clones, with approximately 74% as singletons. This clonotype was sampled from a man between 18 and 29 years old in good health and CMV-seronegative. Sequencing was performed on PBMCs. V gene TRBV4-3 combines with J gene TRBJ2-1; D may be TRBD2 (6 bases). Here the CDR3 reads CASSQSLLSSVEGEQFF. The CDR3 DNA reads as TGCGCCAGCAGCCAGAGCCTTTTGTCCTCAGTGGAGGGTGAGCAGTTCTTC.